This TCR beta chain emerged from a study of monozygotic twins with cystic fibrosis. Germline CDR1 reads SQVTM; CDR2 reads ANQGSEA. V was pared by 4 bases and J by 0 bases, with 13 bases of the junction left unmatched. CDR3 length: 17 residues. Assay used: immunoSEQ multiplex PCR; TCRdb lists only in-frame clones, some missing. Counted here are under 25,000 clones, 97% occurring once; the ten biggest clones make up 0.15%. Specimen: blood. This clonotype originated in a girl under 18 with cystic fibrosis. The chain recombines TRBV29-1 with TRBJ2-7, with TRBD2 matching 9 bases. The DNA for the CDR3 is TGCAGCGTTGTTGGGGTCTCTAGCGGGGCCAGCTCCTACGAGCAGTACTTC. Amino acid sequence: CSVVGVSSGASSYEQYF.